This T cell receptor (beta chain) was observed in a study of control samples from healthy donors and cancer patients. The CDR3 has 15 residues. The V end lost 0 bases, the J end lost 7 bases, and 15 bases lay between the germline ends. Germline CDR1 is MNHNY and CDR2 is SVGAGI (reference sequence). Clones were sequenced by immunoSEQ multiplex PCR, and TCRdb holds only the in-frame ones, with some missing. The sample includes under 150,000 clones, 70% to 90% of them seen just once. The V and J genes are TRBV6-6 and TRBJ1-2; possibly TRBD1 for D (6 bases). Sequenced material: blood. This TCR came from a man aged 55 to 69 in good health. The DNA for the CDR3 is TGTGCCAGCAGTTACTCTCCATTGGGGGGCCCTGGCTACACCTTC. Its translation: CASSYSPLGGPGYTF.